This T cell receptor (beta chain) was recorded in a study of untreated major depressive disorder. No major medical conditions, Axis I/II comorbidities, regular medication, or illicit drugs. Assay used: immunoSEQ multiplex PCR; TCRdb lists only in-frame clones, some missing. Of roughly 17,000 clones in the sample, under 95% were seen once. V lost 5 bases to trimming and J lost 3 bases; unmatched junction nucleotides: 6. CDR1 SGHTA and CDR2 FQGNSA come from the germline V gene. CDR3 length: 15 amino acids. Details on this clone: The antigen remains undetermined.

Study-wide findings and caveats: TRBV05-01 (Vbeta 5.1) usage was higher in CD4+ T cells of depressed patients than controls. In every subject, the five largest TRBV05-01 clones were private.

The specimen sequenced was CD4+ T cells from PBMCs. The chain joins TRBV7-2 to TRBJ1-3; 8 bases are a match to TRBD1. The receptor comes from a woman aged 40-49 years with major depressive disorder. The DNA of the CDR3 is TGTGCCAGCAGCCCCTCCGGGACAGGTGGAAACACCATATATTTT. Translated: CASSPSGTGGNTIYF.